The TCR beta chain described here comes from a study of regulatory T cells in long-lasting Graves disease. Assembly of TCR beta libraries relied on iRepertoire HTBI primers together with Arm-PCR of CDR3 regions. TCRdb re-called the multiplex PCR reads through MiXCR, storing one row per CDR3 protein. The repertoire includes about 200,000 distinct CDR3 sequences, approximately 16% of them detected once, and roughly a fifth sits in the top ten. This clonotype was detected many times. The antigen remains unidentified. Noted time point: newly diagnosed GD, antithyroid drugs for less than 3 months. Generation of the TCR library employed RNA extracted from PBMCs. Trimming pared 1 base from V and 1 base from J, leaving 10 bases between. The CDR3 sequence is 15 residues long. The germline gives CDR1 MGHRA, CDR2 YSYEKL. Points from the study as a whole: With 2,500 to 3,500 shared public clonotypes, persistent patients exceeded new patients, who shared over 850.

The chain combines TRBV4-1 with TRBJ1-2; no clear D. This clonotype was obtained from a female donor with Graves disease. The specimen was peripheral blood mononuclear cells (PBMCs), collected at new diagnosis, from a patient treated with antithyroid drugs. Here the CDR3 reads CASSQAHTHNYGYTF. The CDR3 DNA reads as TGCGCCAGCAGCCAAGCCCACACTCATAACTATGGCTACACCTTC.